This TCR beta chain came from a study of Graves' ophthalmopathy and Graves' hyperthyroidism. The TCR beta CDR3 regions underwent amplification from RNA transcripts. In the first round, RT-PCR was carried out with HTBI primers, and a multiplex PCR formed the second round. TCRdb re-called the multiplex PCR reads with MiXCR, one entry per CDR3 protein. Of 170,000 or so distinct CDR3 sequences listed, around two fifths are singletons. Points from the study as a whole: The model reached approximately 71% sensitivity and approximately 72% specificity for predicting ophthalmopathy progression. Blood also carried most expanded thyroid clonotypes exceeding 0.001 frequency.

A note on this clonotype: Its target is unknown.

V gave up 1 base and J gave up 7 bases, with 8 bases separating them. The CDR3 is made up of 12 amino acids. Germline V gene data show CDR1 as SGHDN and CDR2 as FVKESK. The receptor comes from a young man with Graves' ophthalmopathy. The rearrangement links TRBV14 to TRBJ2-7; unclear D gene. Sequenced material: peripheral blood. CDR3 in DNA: TGTGCCAGCAGCCAAGGCGGATTTGAGCAGTACTTC. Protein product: CASSQGGFEQYF.